This T cell receptor (beta chain) was captured by sequencing in a study of blood T cells in healthy people across ages. This clonotype occurred a few times. Around 9 milliliters of peripheral blood were drawn from each donor into EDTA-treated tubes. Each sample provided at least 5.5 micrograms of extracted total RNA. Germline lookup yields CDR1 SEHNR and CDR2 FQNEAQ (reference sequence). This CDR3 contains 12 residues. V was trimmed by 4 bases and J by 5 bases, leaving 9 bases between them. The second PCR ran roughly 6 to 11 cycles with a sample-barcoded 5' primer and J-beta primers. TCRdb redid the calling of the 5' RACE reads with MiXCR, one entry per CDR3 protein. In the table there are around 670,000 distinct CDR3 sequences, approximately 30% of which are singletons.

The rearrangement joins TRBV7-9 to TRBJ2-7; D may be TRBD1 (5 bases). This clonotype was sampled from a woman older than 75 in good health. The sample taken for sequencing was blood. CDR3 sequence reads: CASSSDSDEQYF. For the CDR3, the DNA is TGTGCCAGCAGCTCCGACAGCGACGAGCAGTACTTC.